A single sample is the source of the 22 T cell receptor beta chains below, sequenced in a study of T cell repertoires and Cas9 in healthy adults. Assay: immunoSEQ multiplex PCR; the TCRdb copy retains only in-frame clones and omits some. This table holds approximately 14,000 clones, about 89% found once. The sample taken for sequencing was Tregs (CD4+, CD25+, CD127-, CD137-, CD154-) from PBMCs; culture status not recorded. The origin of the receptors is a human donor in good health.

This clone has more than one count but fewer than ten. The chain is built from TRBV13 and TRBJ1-1; TRBD1 matches at 11 bases. Trimming cost V 4 bases and J 10 bases; bases outside gene matches: 5. The germline V gene encodes CDR1 PRHDT and CDR2 FYEKMQ (reference sequence). The CDR3 totals 13 residues. DNA of the CDR3: TGTGCCAGCAGCTCAATGGACAGGGGGCGAGCTTTCTTT. It translates to CASSSMDRGRAFF.

The chain joins TRBV6-5 to TRBJ2-7; unclear D gene. The CDR3 runs to 13 residues. Germline V gene data show CDR1 as MNHEY and CDR2 as SVGAGI. V dropped 6 bases and J dropped 6 bases, with 15 bases sitting between them. CDR3 protein: CASRVTQEGEQYF. CDR3 nucleotides: TGTGCCAGCAGGGTGACCCAGGAAGGCGAGCAGTACTTC.

The rearrangement uses TRBV5-1 and TRBJ2-7, with D hard to call. V lost 5 bases and J lost 0, with 15 bases in between. CDR3 length: 15 amino acids. The germline gives CDR1 SGHRS, CDR2 YFSETQ. The CDR3 DNA reads as TGCGCCAGCAGTCGGCGAATGGAGAGCTCCTACGAGCAGTACTTC. Translated: CASSRRMESSYEQYF.

This clone has just one count. Other DNA sequences within the sample encode an identical CDR3. The chain employs TRBV6-6 and TRBJ1-2; D is possibly TRBD1 (5 bases). The CDR3 is made up of 15 amino acids. The germline CDR1 and CDR2 sequences are MNHNY and SVGAGI (reference sequence). V shed 5 bases and J shed 7 bases, with 20 bases lying between them. CDR3 sequence reads: CASSKRVRDRAGYTF. CDR3 in DNA: TGTGCCAGCAGTAAAAGAGTACGGGACCGGGCTGGCTACACCTTC.

CDR3 in amino acids: CASSRTGGDYETQYF. The DNA for the CDR3 is TGTGCCAGCTCACGAACGGGGGGGGACTACGAGACCCAGTACTTC. This sequence joins TRBV18 and TRBJ2-5; 8 bases line up with TRBD2. The CDR3 has 15 amino acids. Germline V gene data show CDR1 as KGHSH and CDR2 as LQKENI. J gave up 5 bases and V 4 bases, and 9 bases lay outside the gene matches.

The rearrangement joins TRBV5-1 to TRBJ1-3; D remains unclear. The CDR3 spans 17 residues. V lost 4 bases, J lost 0 bases, and 17 bases lay in between. Germline loops: CDR1 SGHRS, CDR2 YFSETQ. The CDR3 nucleotides read TGCGCCAGCAGCGGAGATCCCGGATACAGCTCTGGAAACACCATATATTTT. Residues: CASSGDPGYSSGNTIYF.

In this sample, this clone turned up once. The chain joins TRBV11-2 to TRBJ2-2; maybe TRBD2 (8 bases). Germline-derived CDR1 and CDR2 are SGHAT and FQNNGV. This CDR3 contains 17 residues. V was shortened by 2 bases and J by 4 bases, with 17 bases between the two germline ends. This CDR3 reads CASSLSGGTVATGELFF. The CDR3 DNA sequence: TGTGCCAGCAGCTTATCGGGGGGGACAGTAGCCACCGGGGAGCTGTTTTTT.

The chain recombines TRBV5-4 with TRBJ2-7; possible D gene TRBD2, 6 bases. V was trimmed by 0 bases and J by 4 bases, leaving 8 bases between them. Germline V gene data show CDR1 as SGHNT and CDR2 as YYREEE (reference sequence). This CDR3 comprises 13 residues. The CDR3 DNA is TGTGCCAGCAGCTTGGCGGCGGGGTACGAGCAGTACTTC. Translated, it gives CASSLAAGYEQYF.

V usage is TRBV4-2 and J usage is TRBJ1-2, with unresolved D. Germline loops: CDR1 LGHNA, CDR2 YNFKEQ. The CDR3 is made up of 12 amino acids. Trimming pared 1 base from V and 8 bases from J, leaving 8 bases between. The chain's CDR3 is CASSQVGGGYTF. The CDR3 DNA follows: TGTGCCAGCAGCCAAGTAGGAGGCGGCTACACCTTC.

V usage is TRBV6-6 and J usage is TRBJ2-2; D remains unclear. The germline V and J ends were trimmed by 0 bases and 4 bases, with 12 bases remaining between them. The CDR3 length is 16 residues. Germline assignment: CDR1 MNHNY and CDR2 SVGAGI (reference sequence). The CDR3 region is CASSYSRLTGTGELFF. The CDR3 nucleotides are TGTGCCAGCAGTTACTCGAGACTCACGGGCACCGGGGAGCTGTTTTTT.

The V gene is TRBV5-4, the J gene TRBJ2-7, with 7 bases matching TRBD1. Unmatched junction bases numbered 4, after V lost 0 bases and J lost 4 bases. Germline values: CDR1 SGHNT, CDR2 YYREEE (reference sequence). This CDR3 spans 14 amino acids. The CDR3 DNA follows: TGTGCCAGCAGCTTGGGACAGGGTATGTACGAGCAGTACTTC. Its translation is CASSLGQGMYEQYF.

CDR3 in DNA: TGTGCCAGCAGCCAGCGGGGAGACAGGGCGCACATCGGTGGCTACACCTTC. Its translation is CASSQRGDRAHIGGYTF. The rearrangement joins TRBV14 to TRBJ1-2; 7 bases match TRBD1. With V trimmed by 3 bases and J by 7 bases, 17 bases remained unmatched. This CDR3 has 17 residues. Germline assignment: CDR1 SGHDN and CDR2 FVKESK.

This clone was seen once. The chain recombines TRBV27 with TRBJ2-5, with unresolved D. CDR1 and CDR2 from the germline V gene are MNHEY and SMNVEV (reference sequence). Between the trimmed V and J ends, which lost 1 base and 2 bases, there was a span of 11 bases. The length of the CDR3 is 15 residues. This CDR3 is CASSLWPPRQETQYF. The CDR3 DNA reads TGTGCCAGCAGTTTATGGCCACCCCGTCAAGAGACCCAGTACTTC.

The chain has TRBV10-2 and TRBJ2-4; weak D call: TRBD2 (5 bases). Looked up from germline, CDR1 is WSHSY and CDR2 is SAAADI. Between the trimmed V and J ends, which lost 6 bases and 6 bases, there was a span of 18 bases. The CDR3 runs 15 residues. The CDR3 here is CASSEEGGNRNIQYF. Here the CDR3 DNA reads TGCGCCAGCAGCGAAGAGGGTGGTAACCGAAACATTCAGTACTTC.

The genes are TRBV4-2 and TRBJ2-5; TRBD2 aligns across 11 bases. CDR3 size: 16 residues. J lost 4 bases, V lost 0 bases, and 4 bases had no gene match. CDR1 is LGHNA and CDR2 is YNFKEQ in the germline V gene. The CDR3 nucleotides read TGTGCCAGCAGCCAAGAACGTACTAGCGGGGGAGAGACCCAGTACTTC. Amino acid sequence: CASSQERTSGGETQYF.

This clone was recorded once. The chain couples TRBV11-2 to TRBJ1-2; D possibly corresponds to TRBD1 (5 bases). The V gene's germline CDR1 is SGHAT and CDR2 FQNNGV. V gave up 5 bases and J gave up 4 bases, with 26 bases separating them. CDR3 size: 18 residues. The CDR3 is CASSPRPGRPGIGYGYTF. CDR3 bases: TGTGCCAGCAGCCCCCGCCCGGGACGGCCAGGGATCGGCTATGGCTACACCTTC.

The chain links TRBV2 to TRBJ2-7; D ambiguous. CDR1 is SNHLY and CDR2 is FYNNEI in the germline V gene. Trimming stripped 7 bases from V and 4 bases from J, with 20 bases between. The CDR3 has 15 residues. CDR3 loop: CASTKSIGGQYEQYF. The CDR3 DNA reads as TGTGCCAGCACCAAATCTATAGGCGGTCAATACGAGCAGTACTTC.

This sequence joins TRBV7-2 and TRBJ2-7, with no clear D. CDR3 length: 12 amino acids. Germline V gene sequence: CDR1 SGHTA, CDR2 FQGNSA. The V end was cut by 5 bases, the J end by 3 bases, with 8 bases between. The CDR3 here is CASSPTSYEQYF. Written as DNA, the CDR3 is TGTGCCAGCAGCCCGACCAGCTACGAGCAGTACTTC.

The V gene is TRBV30, the J gene TRBJ1-3; D might be TRBD1 (5 bases). The germline CDR1 and CDR2 sequences are GTSNPN and SVGIG (reference sequence). The V gene lost 0 bases and the J gene lost 7 bases, with 16 bases spanning the gap. The CDR3 is 15 amino acids. CDR3 sequence (DNA): TGTGCCTGGAGTGTACCCCGTGGGGCTATGAACACCATATATTTT. This encodes CAWSVPRGAMNTIYF.

The chain links TRBV6-1 to TRBJ2-1; 7 bases map to TRBD2. Germline lookup yields CDR1 MNHNS and CDR2 SASEGT. Trimming cost V 7 bases and J 6 bases; bases outside gene matches: 12. The CDR3 loop spans 15 amino acids. The CDR3 region has the DNA TGTGCCAGCATGCGTGGGAGGGGTCCCACCAATGAGCAGTTCTTC. Translating it yields CASMRGRGPTNEQFF.

The V call is TRBV6-1, the J call TRBJ1-5; TRBD1 matches at 12 bases. The CDR3 has 15 amino acids. The V gene's germline CDR1 is MNHNS and CDR2 SASEGT. The junction had 7 bases not matched to a gene; V was cut back by 6 bases and J by 7 bases. As DNA, the CDR3 is TGTGCCAGCAGGCCGGGACAGGGGGCAATGCAGCCCCAGCATTTT. Translating it yields CASRPGQGAMQPQHF.

The chain carries TRBV18 and TRBJ1-1; no clear D gene. This CDR3 is built from 15 residues. V was trimmed by 4 bases and J by 0 bases, leaving 12 bases between them. Germline CDR1 reads KGHSH; CDR2 reads LQKENI. This chain's CDR3 is CASSLTRGLNTEAFF. CDR3 coding DNA: TGTGCCAGCTCACTCACCCGAGGGTTGAACACTGAAGCTTTCTTT.